The T cell receptor (beta chain) under discussion was sequenced for a study of blood T cells in healthy people across ages. The donors, healthy Caucasians from Russia, were aged roughly 6 to 90. The table lists this clonotype with a few counts. V shed 7 bases and J shed 5 bases, with 17 bases lying between them. Germline lookup yields CDR1 MGHDK and CDR2 SYGVNS. The CDR3 loop spans 14 amino acids. It was with a sample-barcoded 5' primer and a J-beta primer mix that a second PCR of about 7 to 12 cycles was run. TCRdb ran MiXCR on the 5' RACE reads and lists one entry per CDR3 protein. This table holds more than 500,000 distinct CDR3 sequences, about 27% found once. The same specimen was also included in a second study, on T cells of mothers and their children. That work states: Relative to unrelated pairs, biologically related mother-child dyads exhibited marginally greater, non-significant overlap.

The TCR was taken from a boy aged 2 to 9 in good health. The chain is built from TRBV25-1 and TRBJ2-5; D remains unclear. Material: blood. As DNA, the CDR3 is TGTGCCAGCACCCCAGATCGTTTAGGCGAGACCCAGTACTTC. This codes for CASTPDRLGETQYF.